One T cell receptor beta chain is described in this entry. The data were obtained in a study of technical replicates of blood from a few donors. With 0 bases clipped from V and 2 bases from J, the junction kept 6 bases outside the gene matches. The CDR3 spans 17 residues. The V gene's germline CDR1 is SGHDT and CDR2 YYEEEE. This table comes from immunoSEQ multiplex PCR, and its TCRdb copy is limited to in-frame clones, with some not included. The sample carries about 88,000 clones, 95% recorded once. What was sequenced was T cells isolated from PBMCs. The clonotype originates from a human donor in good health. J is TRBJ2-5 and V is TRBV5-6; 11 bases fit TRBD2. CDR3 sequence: CASSLEWGLADQETQYF. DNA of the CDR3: TGTGCCAGCAGCTTGGAATGGGGACTAGCGGATCAAGAGACCCAGTACTTC.